This T cell receptor beta chain was retrieved from a study of shared clonotypes between healthy human individuals. The wider study: Each donor contributed plates that comprised three CD4 naive, three CD4 memory, two CD8 naive and one CD8 memory. General study results and limits: Generally, naive subsets (rather than memory subsets) showed larger estimated richness. Rarefaction demonstrated incomplete sorted-subset sequencing despite large depth.

Adult donors, all healthy and HIV-negative, had no recent acute infections or vaccinations. On this clone: Its specificity is not known.

TCRdb's table, derived via immunoSEQ multiplex PCR, lists solely in-frame clones and lacks some. There are 550,000 to 700,000 clones in the sample; less than 80% occur only once, and around 1.7% lies in the top ten. Sequenced input: memory CD4+ T cells sorted from blood. Specified subset: CD45RA-negative fraction. The TCR comes from a woman in her thirties in good health.

The CDR3 spells CASSSGQGLGELFF. In nucleotides, the CDR3 is TGTGCCAGCAGCTCCGGACAGGGCCTCGGGGAGCTGTTTTTT. The chain has TRBV11-2 and TRBJ2-2, with 8 bases matching TRBD1. Per germline, CDR1 SGHAT and CDR2 FQNNGV. This CDR3 is built from 14 residues. V lost 4 bases to trimming and J lost 7 bases; unmatched junction nucleotides: 5.